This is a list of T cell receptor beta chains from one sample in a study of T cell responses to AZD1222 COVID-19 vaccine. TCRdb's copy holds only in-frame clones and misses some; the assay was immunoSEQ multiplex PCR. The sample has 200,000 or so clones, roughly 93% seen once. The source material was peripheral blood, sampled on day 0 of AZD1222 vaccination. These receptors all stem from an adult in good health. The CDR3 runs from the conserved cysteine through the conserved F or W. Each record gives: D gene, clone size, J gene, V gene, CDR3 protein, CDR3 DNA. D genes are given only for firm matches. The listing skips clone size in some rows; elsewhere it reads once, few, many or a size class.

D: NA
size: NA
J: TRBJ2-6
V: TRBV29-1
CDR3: CSVEDPVVSGANVLTF
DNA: TGCAGCGTTGAAGACCCCGTGGTGTCTGGGGCCAACGTCCTGACTTTC

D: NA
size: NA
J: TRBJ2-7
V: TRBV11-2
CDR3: CASSPSLAWEQYF
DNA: TGTGCCAGCAGCCCTAGCCTAGCGTGGGAGCAGTACTTC

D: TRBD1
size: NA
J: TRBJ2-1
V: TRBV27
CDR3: CASTRRGQDNEQFF
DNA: TGTGCCAGCACCCGTCGGGGACAGGACAATGAGCAGTTCTTC

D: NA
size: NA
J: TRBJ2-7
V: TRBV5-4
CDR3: CASSFQGTQYEQYF
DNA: TGTGCCAGCAGCTTTCAGGGGACTCAATACGAGCAGTACTTC

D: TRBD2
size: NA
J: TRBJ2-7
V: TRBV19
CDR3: CASSKGTSGNYEQYF
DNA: TGTGCCAGTAGCAAAGGGACTAGCGGGAACTACGAGCAGTACTTC

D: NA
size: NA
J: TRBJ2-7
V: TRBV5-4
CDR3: CASSPPGGEQYF
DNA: TGTGCCAGCAGCCCTCCCGGGGGCGAGCAGTACTTC

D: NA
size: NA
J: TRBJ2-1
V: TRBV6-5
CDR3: CASSGPNREQFF
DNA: TGTGCCAGCAGCGGACCGAATAGGGAGCAGTTCTTC

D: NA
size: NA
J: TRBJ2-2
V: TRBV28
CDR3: CASSLIVSTSPGELFF
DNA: TGTGCCAGCAGTTTAATTGTCTCTACTTCTCCCGGGGAGCTGTTTTTT

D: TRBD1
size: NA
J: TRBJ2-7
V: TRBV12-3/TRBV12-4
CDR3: CASRNRGSYEQYF
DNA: TGTGCCAGCCGTAACAGGGGTTCCTACGAGCAGTACTTC

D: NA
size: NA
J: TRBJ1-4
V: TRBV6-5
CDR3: CASSTGQKLFF
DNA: TGTGCCAGCAGTACGGGTCAAAAACTGTTTTTT

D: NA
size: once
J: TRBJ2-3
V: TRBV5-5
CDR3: CASGGGGAFTDTQYF
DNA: TGTGCCAGCGGTGGAGGGGGGGCGTTCACAGATACGCAGTATTTT

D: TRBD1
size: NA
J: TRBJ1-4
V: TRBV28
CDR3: CASSLPTGGREKLFF
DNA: TGTGCCAGCAGTTTGCCGACAGGGGGTAGAGAAAAACTGTTTTTT

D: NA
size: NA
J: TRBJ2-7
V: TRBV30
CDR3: CAWSVRGAMAVYEQYF
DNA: TGTGCCTGGAGTGTACGGGGGGCCATGGCCGTCTACGAGCAGTACTTC

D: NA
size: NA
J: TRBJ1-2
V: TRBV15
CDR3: CATSRVGSAGRLGYTF
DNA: TGTGCCACCAGCAGAGTGGGTTCGGCAGGGCGTCTAGGCTACACCTTC

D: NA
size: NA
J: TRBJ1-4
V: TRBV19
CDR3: CASSISGWEKLFF
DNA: TGTGCCAGTAGTATTTCGGGATGGGAAAAACTGTTTTTT

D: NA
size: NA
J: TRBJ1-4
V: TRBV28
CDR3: CASSEYRLNEKLFF
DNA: TGTGCCAGCAGTGAATACAGACTAAATGAAAAACTGTTTTTT

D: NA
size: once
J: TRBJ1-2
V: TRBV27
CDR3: CASSDPGGAGGYTF
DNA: TGTGCCAGCAGTGATCCCGGGGGGGCGGGTGGCTACACCTTC

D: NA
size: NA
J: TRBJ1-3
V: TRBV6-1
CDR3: CASSEVVGFSGNTIYF
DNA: TGTGCCAGCAGTGAAGTCGTAGGGTTCTCTGGAAACACCATATATTTT

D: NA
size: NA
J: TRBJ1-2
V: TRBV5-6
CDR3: CASSLVPGPLAF
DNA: TGTGCCAGCAGCTTAGTCCCAGGGCCCCTCGCCTTC

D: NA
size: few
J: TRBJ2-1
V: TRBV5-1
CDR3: CASSDTGPTSDEQFF
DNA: TGCGCCAGCAGCGATACGGGACCCACCTCGGATGAGCAGTTCTTC

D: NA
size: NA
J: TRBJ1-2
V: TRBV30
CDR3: CAWSYRNGYTF
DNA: TGTGCCTGGAGTTACAGGAATGGCTACACCTTC

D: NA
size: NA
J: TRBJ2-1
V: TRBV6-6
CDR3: CASTQGAGDYNEQFF
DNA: TGTGCCAGCACCCAGGGGGCGGGGGATTACAATGAGCAGTTCTTC

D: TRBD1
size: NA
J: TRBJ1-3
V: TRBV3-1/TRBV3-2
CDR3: CASSQGVDSGNTIYF
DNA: TGTGCCAGCAGTCAGGGGGTGGACTCTGGAAACACCATATATTTT

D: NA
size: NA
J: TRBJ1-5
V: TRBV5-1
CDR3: CASSRSGVGQPQHF
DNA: TGCGCCAGCAGCCGCTCAGGGGTGGGACAGCCCCAGCATTTT

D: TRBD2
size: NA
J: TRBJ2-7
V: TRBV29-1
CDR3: CSAAVTSGYEQYF
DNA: TGCAGCGCGGCCGTAACTAGCGGGTACGAGCAGTACTTC

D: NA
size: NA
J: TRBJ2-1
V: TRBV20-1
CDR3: CSASEERSSYNEQFF
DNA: TGCAGTGCTAGTGAAGAGCGGAGCTCCTACAATGAGCAGTTCTTC

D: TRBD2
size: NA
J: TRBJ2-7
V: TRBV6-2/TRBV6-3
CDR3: CASSYSLGSGSPTHEQYF
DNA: TGTGCCAGCAGTTACTCGCTGGGGAGCGGGAGTCCCACTCACGAGCAGTACTTC

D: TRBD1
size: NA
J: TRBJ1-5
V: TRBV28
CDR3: CASSRQGGSQPQHF
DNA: TGTGCCAGCAGCCGACAGGGAGGTAGTCAGCCCCAGCATTTT

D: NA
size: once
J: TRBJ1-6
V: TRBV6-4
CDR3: CASSQQLDSPLHF
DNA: TGTGCCAGCAGTCAACAGTTGGATTCACCCCTCCACTTT

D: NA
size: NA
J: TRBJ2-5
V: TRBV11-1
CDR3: CASSPPLTVSATQYF
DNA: TGTGCCAGCAGCCCACCCCTGACAGTTTCGGCGACCCAGTACTTC

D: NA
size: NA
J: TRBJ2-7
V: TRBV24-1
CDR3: CATSASARGEQYF
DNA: TGTGCCACCAGTGCCTCGGCCCGGGGCGAGCAGTACTTC

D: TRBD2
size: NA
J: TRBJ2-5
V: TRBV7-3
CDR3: CASSRTSGRRETQYF
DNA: TGTGCCAGCAGCCGGACTAGCGGGAGAAGAGAGACCCAGTACTTC

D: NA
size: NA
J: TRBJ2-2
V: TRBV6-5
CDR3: CASSLPYKTGELFF
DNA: TGTGCCAGCAGCCTTCCGTACAAGACCGGGGAGCTGTTTTTT

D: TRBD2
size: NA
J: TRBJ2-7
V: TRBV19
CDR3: CASSIVPGRANEQYF
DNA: TGTGCCAGTAGTATTGTTCCAGGGAGGGCGAACGAGCAGTACTTC

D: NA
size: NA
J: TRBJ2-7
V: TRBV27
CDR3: CASSLWGLAPYEQYF
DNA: TGTGCCAGCAGTTTATGGGGACTCGCACCCTACGAGCAGTACTTC

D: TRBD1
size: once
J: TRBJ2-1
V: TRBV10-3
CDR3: CAISESPAGTGSYNEQFF
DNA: TGTGCCATCAGTGAGTCTCCCGCCGGGACAGGCTCCTACAATGAGCAGTTCTTC

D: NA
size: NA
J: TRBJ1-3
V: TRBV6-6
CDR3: CASSYSGLGNTIYF
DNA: TGTGCCAGCAGTTACTCGGGACTTGGAAACACCATATATTTT

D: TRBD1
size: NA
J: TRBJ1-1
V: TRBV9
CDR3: CASSGNRGRGDTEAFF
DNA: TGTGCCAGCAGCGGTAACAGGGGGCGAGGAGACACTGAAGCTTTCTTT

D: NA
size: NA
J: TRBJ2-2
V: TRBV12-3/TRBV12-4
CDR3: CASRLSGELFF
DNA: TGTGCCAGCAGGCTTTCCGGGGAGCTGTTTTTT

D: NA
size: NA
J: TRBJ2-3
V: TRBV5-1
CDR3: CASSLRQGVNTQYF
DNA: TGCGCCAGCAGTCTACGGCAGGGTGTAAATACGCAGTATTTT

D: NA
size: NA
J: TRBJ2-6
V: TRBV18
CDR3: CASRAPGANVLTF
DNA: TGTGCCAGCCGAGCCCCAGGGGCCAACGTCCTGACTTTC

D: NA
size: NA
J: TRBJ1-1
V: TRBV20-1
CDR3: CSARRDTEAFF
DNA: TGCAGTGCTAGAAGGGATACTGAAGCTTTCTTT

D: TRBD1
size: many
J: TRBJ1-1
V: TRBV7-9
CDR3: CASSTYRGNTEAFF
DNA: TGTGCCAGCAGCACTTACAGGGGGAACACTGAAGCTTTCTTT

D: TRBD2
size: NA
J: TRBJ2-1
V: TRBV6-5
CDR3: CASRRLAGSYNEQFF
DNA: TGTGCCAGCAGGAGACTAGCGGGCTCCTACAATGAGCAGTTCTTC

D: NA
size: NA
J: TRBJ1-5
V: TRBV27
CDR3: CASSKLWQGMVHQPQHF
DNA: TGTGCCAGCAGTAAATTGTGGCAGGGAATGGTCCATCAGCCCCAGCATTTT

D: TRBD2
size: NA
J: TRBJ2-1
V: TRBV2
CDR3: CASSEARLADNEQFF
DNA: TGTGCCAGCAGTGAAGCGCGGCTAGCGGACAATGAGCAGTTCTTC

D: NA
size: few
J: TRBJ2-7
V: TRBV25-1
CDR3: CASSPPGARSEQYF
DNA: TGTGCCAGCAGTCCTCCGGGGGCGCGTAGCGAGCAGTACTTC

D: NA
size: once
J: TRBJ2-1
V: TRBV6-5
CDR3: CASSYWRGSSYNEQFF
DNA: TGTGCCAGCAGTTACTGGCGGGGCAGCTCCTACAATGAGCAGTTCTTC

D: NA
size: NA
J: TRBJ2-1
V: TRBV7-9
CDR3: CASSSRASSSYNEQFF
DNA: TGTGCCAGCAGTTCGCGCGCGTCTAGCTCCTACAATGAGCAGTTCTTC

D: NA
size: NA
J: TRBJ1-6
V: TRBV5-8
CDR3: CASSFRGRNSPLHF
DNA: TGTGCCAGCAGCTTCAGGGGTAGAAATTCACCCCTCCACTTT

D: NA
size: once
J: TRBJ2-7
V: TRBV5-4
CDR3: CASSLDRAYEQYF
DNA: TGTGCCAGCAGCTTGGACAGGGCCTACGAGCAGTACTTC

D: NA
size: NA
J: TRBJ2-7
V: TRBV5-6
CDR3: CASSLVGRSSYEQYF
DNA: TGTGCCAGCAGCTTGGTAGGGCGGAGCTCCTACGAGCAGTACTTC

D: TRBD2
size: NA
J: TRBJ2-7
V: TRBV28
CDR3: CASGKPGRGSYEQYF
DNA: TGTGCCAGCGGAAAACCAGGGAGGGGATCCTACGAGCAGTACTTC